These 18 T cell receptor beta chains were all obtained from the same sample, sequenced in a study of identifying expanded T cells in peripheral blood. The assay was immunoSEQ multiplex PCR, and TCRdb's table has in-frame clones only and misses some. Of 120,000 or so clones in the sample, around 84% are singletons; the top ten hold over 3%. The source material was blood. The receptors derive from a person aged 18-69 years in good health.

This chain uses TRBV11-1 with TRBJ1-6; 7 nucleotides line up with TRBD1. CDR1 is SGHAT, CDR2 FQDESV, per germline (reference sequence). This CDR3 has 15 residues. V gave up 6 bases and J gave up 9 bases; unmatched junction bases: 11. The CDR3 is CASSGSGPGGSPLHF. DNA of the CDR3: TGTGCCAGCAGTGGGAGCGGTCCAGGGGGTTCACCCCTCCACTTT.

This rearrangement joins TRBV6-5 to TRBJ1-5; D not resolved. This CDR3 spans 12 amino acids. In germline, CDR1 is MNHEY, CDR2 SVGAGI. V was pared by 4 bases and J by 4 bases, with 5 bases between. CDR3 region: CASSWRNQPQHF. Written as DNA, the CDR3 is TGTGCCAGCAGTTGGAGGAATCAGCCCCAGCATTTT.

V usage is TRBV15 and J usage is TRBJ2-4; 10 nucleotides line up with TRBD1. J was trimmed by 12 bases and V by 1 base; bases with no gene match: 6. This CDR3 is 14 amino acids long. CDR1 is LNHNV and CDR2 is YYDKDF in the germline V gene (reference sequence). CDR3 bases: TGTGCCACCAGCAGAGTTTTGGGACAGGGGACTCAGTACTTC. It codes for CATSRVLGQGTQYF.

The V call is TRBV12-5, the J call TRBJ1-2; D uncertain. V was cut by 1 base and J by 3 bases, with 12 bases left in between. This CDR3 contains 15 residues. In germline, CDR1 is LGHNT, CDR2 FRNRAP. The DNA of the CDR3 is TGTGCTAGTGGTTTGGGCAGACCGTCTGACTATGGCTACACCTTC. It codes for CASGLGRPSDYGYTF.

This chain joins TRBV5-1 and TRBJ1-1; perhaps TRBD1 as D (5 bases). This CDR3 region has 15 residues. Germline loops: CDR1 SGHRS, CDR2 YFSETQ. The V gene lost 1 base and the J gene lost 6 bases, with 16 bases spanning the gap. This CDR3 is CASSLSGNAVSEAFF. DNA of the CDR3: TGCGCCAGCAGCTTGTCAGGGAATGCGGTGTCTGAAGCTTTCTTT.

V gene TRBV5-1 combines with J gene TRBJ2-1; maybe TRBD2 (6 bases). Trimming cost V 4 bases and J 7 bases, with 12 bases left between them. The germline V gene has CDR1 SGHRS and CDR2 YFSETQ. CDR3 size: 13 residues. In nucleotides, the CDR3 is TGCGCCAGCAGCGGAGGGACCCCGAATGAGCAGTTCTTC. It codes for CASSGGTPNEQFF.

This chain uses TRBV5-1 with TRBJ1-1; maybe TRBD1 (5 bases). Trimming left V 5 bases short and J 0 bases short, with 8 bases between. CDR1 is SGHRS and CDR2 is YFSETQ in the germline V gene. This CDR3 region has 13 residues. CDR3 in amino acids: CASRKTVNTEAFF. In DNA, the CDR3 is TGCGCCAGCAGGAAGACAGTGAACACTGAAGCTTTCTTT.

CDR3 sequence (DNA): TGTGCCATCAGTGTGCAGGGGGGGACTGAAGCTTTCTTT. The encoded protein is CAISVQGGTEAFF. V and J are TRBV10-3 and TRBJ1-1; 7 positions agree with TRBD1. CDR1 and CDR2 (germline): ENHRY, SYGVKD. J lost 5 bases, V lost 4 bases, and 4 bases had no gene match. CDR3 size: 13 residues.

V gene TRBV30 combines with J gene TRBJ1-2; no clear D gene. Germline V gene data show CDR1 as GTSNPN and CDR2 as SVGIG (reference sequence). This CDR3 contains 14 residues. V was pared by 2 bases and J by 4 bases, with 14 bases between. As DNA, the CDR3 is TGTGCCTGGAGTATGCAGATTTGGGGCTATGGCTACACCTTC. This encodes CAWSMQIWGYGYTF. The full variable domain, rest sourced from reference TRBV30 and TRBJ1-2, is SQTIHQWPATLVQPVGSPLSLECTVEGTSNPNLYWYRQAAGRGLQLLFYSVGIGQISSEVPQNLSASRPQDRQFILSSKKLLLSDSGFYLCAWSMQIWGYGYTFGSGTRLTVV.

The chain combines TRBV7-9 with TRBJ2-3; D ambiguous. With 5 bases removed from V and 2 bases from J, the gap between germline ends came to 26 bases. The CDR3 contains 19 residues. Germline V lookup: CDR1 SEHNR, CDR2 FQNEAQ (reference sequence). The CDR3 DNA follows: TGTGCCAGCAGCCCCGCAAGAACCGAGGTGGATTGGATCACAGATACGCAGTATTTT. Encoded protein: CASSPARTEVDWITDTQYF. The full variable domain, completed using reference TRBV7-9 and TRBJ2-3, is DTGVSQNPRHKITKRGQNVTFRCDPISEHNRLYWYRQTLGQGPEFLTYFQNEAQLEKSRLLSDRFSAERPKGSFSTLEIQRTEQGDSAMYLCASSPARTEVDWITDTQYFGPGTRLTVL.

The rearrangement joins TRBV4-3 to TRBJ2-2; D uncertain. Germline V gene lookup returns CDR1 LGHNA and CDR2 YSLEER. This CDR3 spans 13 amino acids. With 1 base removed from V and 6 bases from J, the gap between germline ends came to 6 bases. CDR3 region: CASSQVNPGELFF. Here the CDR3 DNA reads TGCGCCAGCAGCCAAGTTAATCCCGGGGAGCTGTTTTTT.

J is TRBJ2-5 and V is TRBV4-1; 9 bases are shared with TRBD1. The CDR3 has 18 residues. Germline values: CDR1 MGHRA, CDR2 YSYEKL. V was clipped by 1 base and J by 4 bases; unmatched bases: 13. For the CDR3, the DNA is TGCGCCAGCAGCCAAGTCCCCGGGACAGGGAAAGGTCGAGAGACCCAGTACTTC. Protein product: CASSQVPGTGKGRETQYF.

This clone has just a few counts. V and J are TRBV6-5 and TRBJ1-4; D unclear. V was cut by 2 bases and J by 1 base, with 8 bases left in between. This CDR3 has 15 residues. Germline CDR1 and CDR2: MNHEY and SVGAGI. This chain's CDR3 is CASSYRGLTNEKLFF. The CDR3 DNA reads TGTGCCAGCAGTTACCGAGGGTTAACTAATGAAAAACTGTTTTTT.

The CDR3: CARRDSAYGYTF. The CDR3 DNA reads as TGTGCCAGGAGGGACAGCGCCTATGGCTACACCTTC. V usage is TRBV6-5 and J usage is TRBJ1-2; 7 nucleotides match TRBD1. The CDR3 covers 12 residues. Trimming took 9 bases from V and 4 from J; bases not matched to a gene: 5. The germline CDR1 and CDR2 sequences are MNHEY and SVGAGI.

This clone was seen a single time. The rearrangement joins TRBV30 to TRBJ2-7, with D possibly being TRBD1 (6 bases). CDR3 length equals 14 residues. Germline V gene data show CDR1 as GTSNPN and CDR2 as SVGIG (reference sequence). The V and J ends lost 3 bases and 4 bases respectively, with 16 bases between them. The CDR3 spells CAWRGAGERYEQYF. The DNA of the CDR3 is TGTGCCTGGAGAGGGGCAGGGGAACGGTACGAGCAGTACTTC.

V gene TRBV4-1 combines with J gene TRBJ1-6; 7 positions agree with TRBD1. In germline, CDR1 is MGHRA, CDR2 YSYEKL. CDR3 size: 20 residues. Trimming cost V 0 bases and J 3 bases; bases outside gene matches: 14. CDR3 coding DNA: TGCGCCAGCAGCCAAGATACGGGGGGCAGGGGGACGGTCTATAATTCACCCCTCCACTTT. Translation: CASSQDTGGRGTVYNSPLHF.

The chain links TRBV11-2 to TRBJ2-3, with D perhaps TRBD1 or TRBD2 (6 bases each). The CDR3 totals 18 residues. CDR1 and CDR2 (germline): SGHAT, FQNNGV. Trimming took 5 bases from V and 7 from J, leaving 28 bases between them. The CDR3 DNA follows: TGTGCCAGCAGCCCCCACCCGCGTTTGGCAGGGGAGGCGAATACGCAGTATTTT. Translated: CASSPHPRLAGEANTQYF.

The chain recombines TRBV7-2 with TRBJ2-7; D remains ambiguous. Germline V gives CDR1 SGHTA, CDR2 FQGNSA. V lost 2 bases and J 3 bases, leaving 8 bases between the germline ends. The CDR3 runs to 13 residues. The CDR3 DNA reads TGTGCCAGCAGCTTAAGGTGGAGCTACGAGCAGTACTTC. This translates into CASSLRWSYEQYF.